Reported below is one T cell receptor beta chain. The sample originates from a study of blood T cell repertoires in COVID-19. Looking at the study overall: Both acute and convalescent COVID-19 samples were obtained from the United States, Italy and Spain. Sample material is recorded as cDNA or gDNA derived from T cells, B-cell-depleted T cells, or PBMCs.

In the authors' workflow: Estimates of nucleated cell counts were drawn from the amplification of reference gene primers. Assay: immunoSEQ multiplex PCR; the TCRdb copy retains only in-frame clones and omits some. V and J calls plus clone size are reproduced from that table; the DNA served to infer D and trimming. The sample shows about 160,000 clones, around 85% of them seen only once. This CDR3 has 15 amino acids. CDR1 and CDR2 (germline): ENHRY, SYGVKD. J was trimmed by 2 bases and V by 3 bases; bases with no gene match: 4. The source is a human donor with acute or convalescent COVID-19. The donor label of this sample is uncertain. The chain recombines TRBV10-3 with TRBJ1-5, with 7 positions matching TRBD1. Sequencing was done on a sample of peripheral blood. This CDR3 is CAISEVTGGNQPQHF. Written as DNA, the CDR3 is TGTGCCATCAGTGAAGTCACAGGGGGCAATCAGCCCCAGCATTTT.